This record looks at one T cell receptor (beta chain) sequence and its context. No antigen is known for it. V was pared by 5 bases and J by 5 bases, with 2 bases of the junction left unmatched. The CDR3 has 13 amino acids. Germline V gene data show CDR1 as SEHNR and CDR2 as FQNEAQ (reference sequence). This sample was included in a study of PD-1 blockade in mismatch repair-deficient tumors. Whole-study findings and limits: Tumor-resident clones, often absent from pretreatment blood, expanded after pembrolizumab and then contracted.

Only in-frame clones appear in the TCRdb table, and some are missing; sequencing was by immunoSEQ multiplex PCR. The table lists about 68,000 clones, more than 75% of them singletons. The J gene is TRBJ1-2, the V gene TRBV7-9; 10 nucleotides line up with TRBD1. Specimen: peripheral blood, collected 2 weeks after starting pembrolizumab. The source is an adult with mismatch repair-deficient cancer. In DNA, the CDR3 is TGTGCCAGCAGCCGGACAGGGGGGTATGGCTACACCTTC. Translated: CASSRTGGYGYTF.